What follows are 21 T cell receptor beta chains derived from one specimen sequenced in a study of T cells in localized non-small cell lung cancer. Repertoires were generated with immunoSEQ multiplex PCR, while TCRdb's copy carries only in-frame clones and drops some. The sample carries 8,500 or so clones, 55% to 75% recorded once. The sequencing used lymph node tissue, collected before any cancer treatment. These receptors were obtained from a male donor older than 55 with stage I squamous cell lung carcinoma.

This CDR3 is CASSHLAQAGNQPQHF. CDR3 bases: TGTGCCAGCAGTCACCTGGCCCAGGCTGGCAATCAGCCCCAGCATTTT. The V call is TRBV6-8, the J call TRBJ1-5; D ambiguous. There are 16 residues in the CDR3. Trimming pared 5 bases from V and 2 bases from J, leaving 16 bases between. CDR1 MNHGY and CDR2 SAAAGT come from the germline V gene.

CDR3 residues: CATSGQGAREQFF. Written as DNA, the CDR3 is TGCGCCACCTCCGGACAGGGGGCGCGGGAGCAGTTCTTC. The chain carries TRBV10-2 and TRBJ2-1; 11 bases fit TRBD1. The V gene's germline CDR1 is WSHSY and CDR2 SAAADI. The ends lost 10 bases at V and 10 bases at J; junction bases unmatched: 9. The CDR3 length is 13 residues.

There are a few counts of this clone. The CDR3 sequence is CASSTGQATNEKLFF. Written as DNA, the CDR3 is TGTGCCAGCAGCACCGGACAGGCAACTAATGAAAAACTGTTTTTT. V usage is TRBV11-3 and J usage is TRBJ1-4; 7 bases match TRBD1. V lost 5 bases, J lost 0 bases, and 3 bases stayed unmatched. The length of the CDR3 is 15 residues. Germline V gene lookup returns CDR1 SGHNT and CDR2 YENEEA.

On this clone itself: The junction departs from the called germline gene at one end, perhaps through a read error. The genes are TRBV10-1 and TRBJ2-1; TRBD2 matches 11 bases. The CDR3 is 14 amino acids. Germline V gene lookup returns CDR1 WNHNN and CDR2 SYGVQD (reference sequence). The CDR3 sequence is CASSESALAGVLIF. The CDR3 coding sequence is TGCGCCAGCAGTGAGTCGGCACTAGCGGGAGTGTTAATCTTC.

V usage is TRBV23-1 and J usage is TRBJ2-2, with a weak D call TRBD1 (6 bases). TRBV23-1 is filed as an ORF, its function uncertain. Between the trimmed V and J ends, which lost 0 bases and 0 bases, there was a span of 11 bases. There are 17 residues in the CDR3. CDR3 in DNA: TGCGCCAGCAGTCAATCGGTCACAGGGCCGAACACCGGGGAGCTGTTTTTT. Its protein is CASSQSVTGPNTGELFF.

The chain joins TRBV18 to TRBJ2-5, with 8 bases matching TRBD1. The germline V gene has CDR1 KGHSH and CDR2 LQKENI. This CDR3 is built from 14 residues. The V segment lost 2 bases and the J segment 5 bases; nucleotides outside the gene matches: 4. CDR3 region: CASSPGTGRETQYF. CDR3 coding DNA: TGTGCCAGCTCACCAGGGACAGGTCGGGAGACCCAGTACTTC.

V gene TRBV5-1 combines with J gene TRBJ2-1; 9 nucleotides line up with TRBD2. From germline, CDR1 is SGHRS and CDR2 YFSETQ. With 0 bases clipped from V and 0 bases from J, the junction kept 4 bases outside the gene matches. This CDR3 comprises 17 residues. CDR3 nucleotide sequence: TGCGCCAGCAGCTTGGGCCTAGCGGGGAGCTCCTACAATGAGCAGTTCTTC. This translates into CASSLGLAGSSYNEQFF.

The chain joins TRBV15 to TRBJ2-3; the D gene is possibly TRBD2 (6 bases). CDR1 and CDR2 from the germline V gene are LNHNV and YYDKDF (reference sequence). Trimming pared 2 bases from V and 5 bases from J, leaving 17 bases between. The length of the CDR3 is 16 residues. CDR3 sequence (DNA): TGTGCCACCAGCAGACCCCCACTAGCCCCAGGAGATACGCAGTATTTT. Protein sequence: CATSRPPLAPGDTQYF.

DNA of the CDR3: TGTGCCTGGAGTGTCGGGGGTCAGCCCCAGCATTTT. Its translation is CAWSVGGQPQHF. The gene calls are TRBV30 and TRBJ1-5, with D possibly matching TRBD1 (5 bases). Germline lookup yields CDR1 GTSNPN and CDR2 SVGIG (reference sequence). The CDR3 sequence is 12 residues long. Trimming cost V 0 bases and J 6 bases, with 6 bases left between them.

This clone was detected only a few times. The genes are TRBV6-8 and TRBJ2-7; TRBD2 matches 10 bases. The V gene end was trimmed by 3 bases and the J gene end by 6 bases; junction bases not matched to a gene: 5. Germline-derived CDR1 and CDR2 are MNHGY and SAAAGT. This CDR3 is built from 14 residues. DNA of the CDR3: TGTGCCAGCAGTTATGGGCTAGCGGGAGTCGAGCAGTACTTC. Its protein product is CASSYGLAGVEQYF.

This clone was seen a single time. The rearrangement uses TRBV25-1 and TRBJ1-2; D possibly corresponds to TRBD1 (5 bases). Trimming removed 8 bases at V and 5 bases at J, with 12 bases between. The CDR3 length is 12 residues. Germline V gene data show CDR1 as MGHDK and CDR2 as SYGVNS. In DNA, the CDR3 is TGTGCCAGCCGCCTCGGGGGATATGGCTACACCTTC. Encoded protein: CASRLGGYGYTF.

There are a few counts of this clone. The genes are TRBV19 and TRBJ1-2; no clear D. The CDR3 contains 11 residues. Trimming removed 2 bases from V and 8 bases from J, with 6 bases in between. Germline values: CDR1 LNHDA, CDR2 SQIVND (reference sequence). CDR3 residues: CASSIYHGYTF. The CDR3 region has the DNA TGTGCCAGTAGTATATACCACGGCTACACCTTC.

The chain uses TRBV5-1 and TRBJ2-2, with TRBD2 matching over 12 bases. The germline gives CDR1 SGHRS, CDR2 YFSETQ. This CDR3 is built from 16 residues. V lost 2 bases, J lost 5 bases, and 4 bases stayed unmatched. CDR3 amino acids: CASSLTGTSGTGELFF. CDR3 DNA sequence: TGCGCCAGCAGCTTAACCGGGACTAGCGGGACCGGGGAGCTGTTTTTT.

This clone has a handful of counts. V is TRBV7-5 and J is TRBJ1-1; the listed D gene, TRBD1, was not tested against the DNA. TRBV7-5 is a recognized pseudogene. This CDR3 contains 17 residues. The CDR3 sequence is CASSFRGTGGLDTEAFF. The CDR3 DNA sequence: TGTGCCAGCAGCTTCCGGGGGACAGGGGGCTTGGACACTGAAGCTTTCTTT.

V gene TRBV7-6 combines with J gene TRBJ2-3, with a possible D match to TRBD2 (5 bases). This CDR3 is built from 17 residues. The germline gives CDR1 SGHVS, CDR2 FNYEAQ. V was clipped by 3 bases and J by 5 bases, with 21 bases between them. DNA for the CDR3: TGTGCCAGCAGCTTGCCCGGACTCACCCCTCGCATAGATACGCAGTATTTT. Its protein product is CASSLPGLTPRIDTQYF.

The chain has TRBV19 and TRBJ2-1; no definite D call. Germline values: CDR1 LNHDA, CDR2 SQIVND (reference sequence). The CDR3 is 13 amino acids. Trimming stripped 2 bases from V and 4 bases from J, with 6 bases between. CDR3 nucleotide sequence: TGTGCCAGTAGTATATCGCGTTACAATGAGCAGTTCTTC. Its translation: CASSISRYNEQFF.

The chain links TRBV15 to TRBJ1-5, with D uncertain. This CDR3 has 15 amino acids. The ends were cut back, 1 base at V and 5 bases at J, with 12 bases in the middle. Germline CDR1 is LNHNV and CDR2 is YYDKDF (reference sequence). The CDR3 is CATSRGSLFDQPQHF. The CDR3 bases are TGTGCCACCAGCAGAGGGTCCCTTTTTGATCAGCCCCAGCATTTT.

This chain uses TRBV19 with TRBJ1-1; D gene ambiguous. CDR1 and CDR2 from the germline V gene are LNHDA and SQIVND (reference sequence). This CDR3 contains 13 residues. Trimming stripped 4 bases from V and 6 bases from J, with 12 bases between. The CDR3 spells CASSTRTVPEAFF. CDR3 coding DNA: TGTGCCAGTAGTACCCGGACGGTCCCTGAAGCTTTCTTT.

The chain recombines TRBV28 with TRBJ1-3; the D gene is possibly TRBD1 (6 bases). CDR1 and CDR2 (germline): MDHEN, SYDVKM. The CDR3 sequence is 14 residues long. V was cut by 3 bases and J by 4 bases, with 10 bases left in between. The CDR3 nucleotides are TGTGCCAGCAGTTTTACAGGGTTAGGAAACACCATATATTTT. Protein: CASSFTGLGNTIYF.

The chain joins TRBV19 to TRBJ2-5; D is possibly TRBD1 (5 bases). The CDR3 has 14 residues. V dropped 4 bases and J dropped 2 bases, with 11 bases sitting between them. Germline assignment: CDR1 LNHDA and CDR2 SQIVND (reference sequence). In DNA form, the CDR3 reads TGTGCCAGTAGTACACAGGCTGTACAAGAGACCCAGTACTTC. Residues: CASSTQAVQETQYF.

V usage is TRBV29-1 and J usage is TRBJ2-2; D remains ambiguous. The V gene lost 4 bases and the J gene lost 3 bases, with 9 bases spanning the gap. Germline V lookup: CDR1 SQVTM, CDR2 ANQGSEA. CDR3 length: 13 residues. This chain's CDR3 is CSVGRGYTGELFF. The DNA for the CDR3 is TGCAGCGTTGGACGTGGATACACCGGGGAGCTGTTTTTT.